A single sample gave rise to the 9 T cell receptor beta chains below, sequenced in a study of cytotoxic CD8 clonotypes in ibrutinib-treated CLL. Profiling relied on immunoSEQ multiplex PCR, and the TCRdb table lists in-frame clones only, not all of them. Among 300,000 or so clones listed, over 55% were seen once. This specimen consisted of PBMCs, obtained after 36 months of ibrutinib treatment. These receptors were collected from a human donor with chronic lymphocytic leukemia.

The chain is built from TRBV10-3 and TRBJ2-3; no clear D. Between the trimmed V and J ends, which lost 4 bases and 0 bases, there was a span of 5 bases. The germline V gene has CDR1 ENHRY and CDR2 SYGVKD. The CDR3 length is 13 residues. The CDR3: CAISGQSTDTQYF. The CDR3 DNA reads as TGTGCCATCAGTGGGCAAAGCACAGATACGCAGTATTTT.

J is TRBJ2-2 and V is TRBV4-1; TRBD2 agrees at 8 bases. Germline values: CDR1 MGHRA, CDR2 YSYEKL. The CDR3 spans 17 residues. Trimming removed 0 bases from V and 7 bases from J; junction bases left unmatched: 10. CDR3 loop: CASSQDSGRSRNGELFF. The CDR3 DNA follows: TGCGCCAGCAGCCAAGACAGCGGGAGATCTCGTAACGGGGAGCTGTTTTTT.

As concerns this clone: Compared with germline, one end of the junction differs, possibly owing to a read error. The rearrangement joins TRBV7-9 to TRBJ2-1; perhaps TRBD2 as D (5 bases). This CDR3 comprises 16 residues. Per the germline V gene, CDR1 is SEHNR and CDR2 is FQNEAQ (reference sequence). CDR3 in amino acids: CASSQDSTSSYNEQFF. Written as DNA, the CDR3 is TGCGCCAGCAGCCAAGATAGTACTAGCTCCTACAATGAGCAGTTCTTC.

Here the CDR3 reads CASCPGGIEAFF. Here the CDR3 DNA reads TGCGCCAGCTGCCCAGGGGGTATTGAAGCTTTCTTT. The chain joins TRBV10-2 to TRBJ1-1, with TRBD1 matching over 7 bases. J was trimmed by 7 bases and V by 8 bases; bases with no gene match: 7. Germline lookup yields CDR1 WSHSY and CDR2 SAAADI. The CDR3 runs 12 residues.

The J gene is TRBJ2-4, the V gene TRBV4-1, with D perhaps TRBD2 (6 bases). The germline V gene encodes CDR1 MGHRA and CDR2 YSYEKL. V dropped 2 bases and J dropped 1 base, with 9 bases sitting between them. The length of the CDR3 is 15 residues. The CDR3, as DNA: TGCGCCAGCAGCCAAACGGGGGTGGCCAAAAACATTCAGTACTTC. It encodes CASSQTGVAKNIQYF.

The V and J genes are TRBV19 and TRBJ2-1, with D possibly being TRBD1 (6 bases). The CDR3 loop spans 14 amino acids. Germline values: CDR1 LNHDA, CDR2 SQIVND (reference sequence). Trimming took off 7 bases at V and 1 base at J, with 11 bases between the two ends. CDR3 in amino acids: CASKTGNSYNEQFF. CDR3 nucleotides: TGTGCCAGTAAAACAGGGAATTCCTACAATGAGCAGTTCTTC.

This clone was counted between two and nine times. This chain links TRBV13 with TRBJ2-6; TRBD1 is a possible D gene (5 bases). The germline gives CDR1 PRHDT, CDR2 FYEKMQ (reference sequence). V lost 0 bases to trimming and J lost 4 bases, with 16 bases between them. The CDR3 length is 18 residues. The CDR3 loop reads CASSLGRGGPLGANVLTF. The CDR3 DNA reads as TGTGCCAGCAGCTTAGGAAGGGGCGGCCCTCTCGGGGCCAACGTCCTGACTTTC.

This chain uses TRBV7-6 with TRBJ2-7, with a possible D match to TRBD2 (7 bases). This CDR3 spans 15 amino acids. CDR1 is SGHVS and CDR2 is FNYEAQ in the germline V gene. Between the trimmed V and J ends, which lost 6 bases and 0 bases, there was a span of 15 bases. DNA for the CDR3: TGTGCCAGCAGTCAGAAGGGGGGGTTCTCCTACGAGCAGTACTTC. Amino acids: CASSQKGGFSYEQYF.

The chain carries TRBV5-1 and TRBJ2-7; TRBD2 aligns across 9 bases. CDR1 and CDR2 from the germline V gene are SGHRS and YFSETQ. V was clipped by 0 bases and J by 8 bases; unmatched bases: 9. CDR3 size: 15 residues. In nucleotides, the CDR3 is TGCGCCAGCAGCTTGGATGTAGCGGGGGCCAACCAGCAGTACTTC. Protein: CASSLDVAGANQQYF.